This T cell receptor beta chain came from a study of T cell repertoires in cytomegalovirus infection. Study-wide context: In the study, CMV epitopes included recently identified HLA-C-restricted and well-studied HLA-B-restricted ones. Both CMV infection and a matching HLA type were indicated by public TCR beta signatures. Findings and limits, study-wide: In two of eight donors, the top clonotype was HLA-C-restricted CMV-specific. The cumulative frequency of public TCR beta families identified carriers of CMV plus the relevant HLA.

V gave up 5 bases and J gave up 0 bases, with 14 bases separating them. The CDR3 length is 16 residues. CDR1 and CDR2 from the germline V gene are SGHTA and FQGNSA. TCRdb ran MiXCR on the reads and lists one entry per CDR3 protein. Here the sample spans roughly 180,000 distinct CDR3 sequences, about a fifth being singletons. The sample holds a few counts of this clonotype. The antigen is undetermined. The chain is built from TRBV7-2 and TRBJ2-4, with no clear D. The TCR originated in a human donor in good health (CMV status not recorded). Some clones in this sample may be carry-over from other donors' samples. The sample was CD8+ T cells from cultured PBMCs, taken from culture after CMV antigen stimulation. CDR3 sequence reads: CASSPPGPEAKNIQYF. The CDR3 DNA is TGTGCCAGCAGCCCGCCCGGCCCGGAAGCCAAAAACATTCAGTACTTC.